A selection of T cell receptor beta chains follows, all from one sample in a study of glioma-infiltrating T cells. Using its own MiXCR run on the multiplex PCR reads, TCRdb lists one record per CDR3 protein. The repertoire holds 300,000 to 400,000 distinct CDR3 sequences, roughly 41% seen once, with about 12% in the top ten. Material: glioma tissue, nonneoplastic brain tissue, or PBMCs (not recorded which). These receptors all stem from a human donor with low-grade glioma or glioblastoma, undergoing nonglioma brain surgery, or in good health (not recorded which). CDR3s include the opening cysteine and the closing phenylalanine or tryptophan.

cdr3_aa	v_call	j_call
CASSLGRNYGYTF	TRBV28	TRBJ1-2
CASRATSGSLDEQFF	TRBV2	TRBJ2-1
CSAGDRGLYGYTF	TRBV20-1	TRBJ1-2
CASSIGTGRKPQHF	TRBV19	TRBJ1-5
CSARESGTDTQYF	TRBV20-1	TRBJ2-3
CSANDRVKTEAFF	TRBV20-1	TRBJ1-1
CASSQVHDPYNEQFF	TRBV4-1	TRBJ2-1
CASSQMVSGTSGSLAKNIQYF	TRBV4-2	TRBJ2-4
CASSLGSSGRTYEQYF	TRBV11-1	TRBJ2-7
CASSQGGFEQYF	TRBV4-2	TRBJ2-7
CASSPGLAGVSNEQFF	TRBV4-2	TRBJ2-1
CASSRGTAYGYTF	TRBV7-9	TRBJ1-2
CASSLTRSTDTQYF	TRBV4-2	TRBJ2-3
CATSRAVGRNTIYF	TRBV15	TRBJ1-3
CSAPKSGRYEQYF	TRBV20-1	TRBJ2-7
CASSQEWNNNYGYTF	TRBV4-3	TRBJ1-2
CATSRVPGTGENTEAFF	TRBV15	TRBJ1-1
CSALELAGGSYEQYF	TRBV20-1	TRBJ2-7
CASSLAQNLYEQYF	TRBV11-2	TRBJ2-7
CASLRGAGGSTGELFF	TRBV28	TRBJ2-2
CASTHLIAGSSTNTGELFF	TRBV27	TRBJ2-2
CASSRVSAVSYNEQFF	TRBV4-1	TRBJ2-1
CASSQDTGFDYGYTF	TRBV7-2	TRBJ1-2
CASSQDMLRTQYF	TRBV4-1	TRBJ2-5